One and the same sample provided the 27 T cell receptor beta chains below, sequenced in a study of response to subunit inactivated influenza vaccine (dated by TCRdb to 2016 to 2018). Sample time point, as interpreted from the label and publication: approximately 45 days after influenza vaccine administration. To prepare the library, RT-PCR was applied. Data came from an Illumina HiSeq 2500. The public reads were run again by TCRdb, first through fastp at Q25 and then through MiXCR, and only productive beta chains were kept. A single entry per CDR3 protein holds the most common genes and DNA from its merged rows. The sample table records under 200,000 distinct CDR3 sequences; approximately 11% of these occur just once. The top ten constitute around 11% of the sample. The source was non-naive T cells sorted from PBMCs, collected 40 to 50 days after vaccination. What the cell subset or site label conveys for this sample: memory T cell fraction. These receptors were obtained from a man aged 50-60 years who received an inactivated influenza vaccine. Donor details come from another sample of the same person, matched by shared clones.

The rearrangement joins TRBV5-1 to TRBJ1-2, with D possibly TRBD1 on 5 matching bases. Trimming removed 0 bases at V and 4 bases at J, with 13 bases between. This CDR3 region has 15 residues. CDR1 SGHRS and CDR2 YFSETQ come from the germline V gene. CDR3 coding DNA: TGCGCCAGCAGCTTGGAGCGGGGCCAGATCTATGGCTACACCTTC. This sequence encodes CASSLERGQIYGYTF.

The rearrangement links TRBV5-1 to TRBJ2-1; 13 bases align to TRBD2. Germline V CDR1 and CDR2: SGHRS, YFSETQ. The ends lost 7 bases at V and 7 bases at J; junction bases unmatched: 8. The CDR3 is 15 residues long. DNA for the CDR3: TGCGCCAGCGCACCGACTAGCGGGAGGAGGAATGAGCAGTTCTTC. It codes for CASAPTSGRRNEQFF.

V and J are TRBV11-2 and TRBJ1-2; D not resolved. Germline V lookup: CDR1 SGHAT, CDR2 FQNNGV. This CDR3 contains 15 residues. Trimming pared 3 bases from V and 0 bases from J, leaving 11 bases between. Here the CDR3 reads CASSLVQRANYGYTF. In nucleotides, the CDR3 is TGTGCCAGCAGCTTGGTTCAGCGAGCTAACTATGGCTACACCTTC.

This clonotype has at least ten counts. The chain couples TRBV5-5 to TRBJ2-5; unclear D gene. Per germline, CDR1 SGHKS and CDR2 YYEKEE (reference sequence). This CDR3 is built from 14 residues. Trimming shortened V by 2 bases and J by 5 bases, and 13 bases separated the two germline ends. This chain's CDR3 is CASSFSGPRETQYF. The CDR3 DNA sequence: TGTGCCAGCAGCTTTTCCGGGCCGCGGGAGACCCAGTACTTC.

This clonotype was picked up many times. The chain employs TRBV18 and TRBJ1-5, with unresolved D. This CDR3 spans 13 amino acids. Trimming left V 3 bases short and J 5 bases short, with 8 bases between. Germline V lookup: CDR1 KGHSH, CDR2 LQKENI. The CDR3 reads CASSPGQDQPQHF. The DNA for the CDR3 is TGTGCCAGCTCACCGGGCCAAGATCAGCCCCAGCATTTT.

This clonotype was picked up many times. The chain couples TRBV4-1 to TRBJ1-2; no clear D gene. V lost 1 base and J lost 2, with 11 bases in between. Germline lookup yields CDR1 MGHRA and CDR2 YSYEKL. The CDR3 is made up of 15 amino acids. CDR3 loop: CASSQGEGFNYGYTF. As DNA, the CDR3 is TGCGCCAGCAGCCAAGGAGAGGGATTCAACTATGGCTACACCTTC.

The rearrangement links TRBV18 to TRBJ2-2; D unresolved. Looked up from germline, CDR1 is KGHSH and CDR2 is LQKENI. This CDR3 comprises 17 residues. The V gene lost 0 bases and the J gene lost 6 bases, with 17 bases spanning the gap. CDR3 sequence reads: CASSPPMYTPRPGELFF. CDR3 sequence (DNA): TGTGCCAGCTCACCACCGATGTACACCCCGAGGCCCGGGGAGCTGTTTTTT.

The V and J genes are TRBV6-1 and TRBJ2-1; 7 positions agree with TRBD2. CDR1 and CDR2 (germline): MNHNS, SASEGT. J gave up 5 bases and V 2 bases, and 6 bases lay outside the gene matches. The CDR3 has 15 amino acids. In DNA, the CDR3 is TGTGCCAGCAGTGAATGGGCTAGCGGAGACAATGAGCAGTTCTTC. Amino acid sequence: CASSEWASGDNEQFF.

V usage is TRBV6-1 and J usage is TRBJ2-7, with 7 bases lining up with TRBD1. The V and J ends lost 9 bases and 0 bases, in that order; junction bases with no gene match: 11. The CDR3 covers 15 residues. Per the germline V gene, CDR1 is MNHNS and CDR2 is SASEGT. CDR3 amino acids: CASSRGTESSYEQYF. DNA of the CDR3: TGTGCCAGTTCCAGAGGGACAGAGAGCTCCTACGAGCAGTACTTC.

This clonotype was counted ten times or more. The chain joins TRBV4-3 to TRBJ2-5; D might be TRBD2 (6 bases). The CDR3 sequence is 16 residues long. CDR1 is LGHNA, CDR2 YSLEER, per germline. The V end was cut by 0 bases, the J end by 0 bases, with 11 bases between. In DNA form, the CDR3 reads TGCGCCAGCAGCCAAGATTTCAGGGACTACCAAGAGACCCAGTACTTC. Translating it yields CASSQDFRDYQETQYF.

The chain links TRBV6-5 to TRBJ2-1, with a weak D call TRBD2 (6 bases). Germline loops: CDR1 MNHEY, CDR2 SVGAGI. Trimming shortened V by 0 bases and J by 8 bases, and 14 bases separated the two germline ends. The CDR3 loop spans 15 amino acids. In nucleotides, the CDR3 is TGTGCCAGCAGTTACTCGGCGGGACGGGGCTATGAGCAGTTCTTC. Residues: CASSYSAGRGYEQFF.

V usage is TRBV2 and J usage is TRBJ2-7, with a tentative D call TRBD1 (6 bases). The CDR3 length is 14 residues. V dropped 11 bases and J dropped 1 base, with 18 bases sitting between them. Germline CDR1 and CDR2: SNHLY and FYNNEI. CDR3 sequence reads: CACKPGHQSYEQYF. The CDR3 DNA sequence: TGTGCCTGCAAGCCGGGACACCAGTCCTACGAGCAGTACTTC.

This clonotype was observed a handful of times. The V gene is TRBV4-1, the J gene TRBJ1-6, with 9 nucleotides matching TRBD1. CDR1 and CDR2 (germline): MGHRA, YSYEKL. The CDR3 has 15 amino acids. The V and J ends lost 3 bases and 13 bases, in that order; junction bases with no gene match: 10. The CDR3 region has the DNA TGCGCCAGCAGCCAGGGGAAGGACAGGGGAGACCCCCTCCACTTT. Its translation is CASSQGKDRGDPLHF.

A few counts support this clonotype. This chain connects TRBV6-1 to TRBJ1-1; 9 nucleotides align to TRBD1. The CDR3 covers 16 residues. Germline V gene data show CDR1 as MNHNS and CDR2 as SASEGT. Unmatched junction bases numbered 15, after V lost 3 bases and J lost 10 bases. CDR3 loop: CASSDRPGQGSVGAFF. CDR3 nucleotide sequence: TGTGCCAGCAGTGATAGACCGGGACAGGGAAGTGTGGGAGCTTTCTTT.

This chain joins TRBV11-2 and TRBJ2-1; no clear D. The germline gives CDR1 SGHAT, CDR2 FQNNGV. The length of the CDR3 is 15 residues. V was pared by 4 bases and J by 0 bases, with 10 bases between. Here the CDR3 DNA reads TGTGCCAGCAGCTCCGCGCCTGGCTCCTACAATGAGCAGTTCTTC. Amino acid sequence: CASSSAPGSYNEQFF.

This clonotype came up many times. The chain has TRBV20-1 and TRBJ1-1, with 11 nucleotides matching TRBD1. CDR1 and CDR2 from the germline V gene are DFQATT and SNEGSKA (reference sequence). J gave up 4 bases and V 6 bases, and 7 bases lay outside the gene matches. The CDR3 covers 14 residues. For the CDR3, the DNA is TGCAGTGCCCCGAGGGGGACAGGGGGCACTGAAGCTTTCTTT. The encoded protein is CSAPRGTGGTEAFF.

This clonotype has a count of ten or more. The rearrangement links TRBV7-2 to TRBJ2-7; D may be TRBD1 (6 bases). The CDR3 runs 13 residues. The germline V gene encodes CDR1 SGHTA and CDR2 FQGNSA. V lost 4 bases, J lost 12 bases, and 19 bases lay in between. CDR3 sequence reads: CASSSSGQNNPYF. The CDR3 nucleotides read TGTGCCAGCAGCTCCTCGGGACAAAATAATCCGTACTTC.

CDR3 loop: CASTRDYRGSEQFF. The CDR3 bases are TGTGCCAGCACCCGGGACTACCGGGGAAGTGAGCAGTTCTTC. V is TRBV7-9 and J is TRBJ2-1; 7 bases align to TRBD2. V dropped 7 bases and J dropped 9; count of bases not matched to a gene: 12. Per the germline V gene, CDR1 is SEHNR and CDR2 is FQNEAQ (reference sequence). The CDR3 length is 14 residues. The full variable domain, in which reference TRBV7-9 and TRBJ2-1 provide the parts outside the CDR3, is DTGVSQNPRHKITKRGQNVTFRCDPISEHNRLYWYRQTLGQGPEFLTYFQNEAQLEKSRLLSDRFSAERPKGSFSTLEIQRTEQGDSAMYLCASTRDYRGSEQFFGPGTRLTVL.

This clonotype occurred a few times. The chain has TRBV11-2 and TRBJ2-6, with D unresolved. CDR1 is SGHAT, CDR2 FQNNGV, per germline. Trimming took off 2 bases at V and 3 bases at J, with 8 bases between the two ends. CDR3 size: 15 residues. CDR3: CASSLREVGANVLTF. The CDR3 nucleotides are TGTGCCAGCAGCTTAAGAGAGGTTGGGGCCAACGTCCTGACTTTC.

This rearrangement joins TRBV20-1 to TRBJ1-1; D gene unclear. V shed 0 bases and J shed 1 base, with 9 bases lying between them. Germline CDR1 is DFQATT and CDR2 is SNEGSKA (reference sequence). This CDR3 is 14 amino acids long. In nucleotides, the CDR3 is TGCAGTGCTAGAGACTGGCCCCAGAACACTGAAGCTTTCTTT. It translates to CSARDWPQNTEAFF.

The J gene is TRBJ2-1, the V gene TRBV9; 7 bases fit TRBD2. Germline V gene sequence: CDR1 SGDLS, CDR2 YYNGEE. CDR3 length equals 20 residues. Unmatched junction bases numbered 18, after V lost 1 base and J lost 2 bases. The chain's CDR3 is CASSVRLEAGRGTPYNEQFF. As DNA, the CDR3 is TGTGCCAGCAGCGTAAGATTAGAGGCTGGGCGGGGGACTCCCTACAATGAGCAGTTCTTC.

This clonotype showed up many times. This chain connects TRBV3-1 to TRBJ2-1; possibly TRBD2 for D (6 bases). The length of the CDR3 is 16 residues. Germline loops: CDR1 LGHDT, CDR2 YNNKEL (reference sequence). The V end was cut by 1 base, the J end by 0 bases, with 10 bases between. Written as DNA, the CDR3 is TGTGCCAGCAGCCAAGCGGCGGGGAGCTCCTACAATGAGCAGTTCTTC. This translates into CASSQAAGSSYNEQFF.

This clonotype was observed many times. CDR3 protein: CASSFPKGGRSTDTQYF. The CDR3 DNA reads as TGTGCCAGCAGTTTCCCGAAGGGCGGGAGGTCCACAGATACGCAGTATTTT. The chain has TRBV28 and TRBJ2-3; 8 bases line up with TRBD2. Germline CDR1 reads MDHEN; CDR2 reads SYDVKM. With 3 bases clipped from V and 2 bases from J, the junction kept 10 bases outside the gene matches. This CDR3 spans 17 amino acids.

CDR3 residues: CAISDGGKLFF. The DNA of the CDR3 is TGTGCCATCAGTGATGGGGGAAAACTGTTTTTT. The chain has TRBV10-3 and TRBJ1-4; D might be TRBD1 (5 bases). The CDR3 has 11 residues. V was shortened by 3 bases and J by 10 bases, with 6 bases between the two germline ends. Germline CDR1 and CDR2: ENHRY and SYGVKD.

In DNA, the CDR3 is TGTGCCAGCAGCCGGAGGGCGGGGAACGAGCAGTACTTC. It specifies CASSRRAGNEQYF. The rearrangement uses TRBV12-3 or TRBV12-4 and TRBJ2-7, with a weak D call TRBD2 (6 bases). This CDR3 has 13 amino acids. Between the trimmed V and J ends, which lost 6 bases and 5 bases, there was a span of 14 bases.

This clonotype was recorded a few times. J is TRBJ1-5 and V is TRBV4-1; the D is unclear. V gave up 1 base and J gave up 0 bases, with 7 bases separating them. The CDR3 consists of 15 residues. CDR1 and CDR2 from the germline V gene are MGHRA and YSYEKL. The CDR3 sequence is CASSQVFNSNQPQHF. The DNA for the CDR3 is TGCGCCAGCAGCCAAGTCTTCAATAGCAATCAGCCCCAGCATTTT.

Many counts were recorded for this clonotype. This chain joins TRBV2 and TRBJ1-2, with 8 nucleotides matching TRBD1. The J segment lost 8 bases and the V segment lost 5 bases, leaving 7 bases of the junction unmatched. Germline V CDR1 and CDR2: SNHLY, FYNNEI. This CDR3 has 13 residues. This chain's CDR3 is CASSPDRERGYTF. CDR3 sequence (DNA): TGTGCCAGCAGTCCGGACAGGGAGCGGGGCTACACCTTC.